A single sample gave rise to the 18 T cell receptor beta chains below, sequenced in a study of blood T cell repertoires in COVID-19. Here immunoSEQ multiplex PCR was the method, and the copy in TCRdb shows in-frame clones only, minus some. The repertoire consists of roughly 30,000 clones, with approximately 78% occurring once and the leading ten covering 6% to 8%. Sequencing used peripheral blood. Receptor source: a woman aged 60-75 years with acute or convalescent COVID-19.

This rearrangement joins TRBV5-8 to TRBJ1-5, with 7 nucleotides matching TRBD1. The CDR3 consists of 16 residues. V lost 1 base, J lost 6 bases, and 10 bases stayed unmatched. Germline values: CDR1 SGHTS, CDR2 YDEGEE. CDR3 coding DNA: TGTGCCAGCAGCTTGACAGGGCAGGGGGTTAGTCAGCCCCAGCATTTT. The encoded protein is CASSLTGQGVSQPQHF.

CDR3 amino acids: CASSGGGVDYGYTF. The CDR3, as DNA: TGCGCCAGCAGCGGGGGAGGGGTCGACTATGGCTACACCTTC. The gene calls are TRBV5-1 and TRBJ1-2, with D perhaps matching TRBD1 (5 bases). The CDR3 sequence is 14 residues long. CDR1 and CDR2 (germline): SGHRS, YFSETQ. The V gene lost 4 bases and the J gene lost 3 bases, with 13 bases spanning the gap. Variable domain in full (rest from reference TRBV5-1 and TRBJ1-2): KAGVTQTPRYLIKTRGQQVTLSCSPISGHRSVSWYQQTPGQGLQFLFEYFSETQRNKGNFPGRFSGRQFSNSRSEMNVSTLELGDSALYLCASSGGGVDYGYTFGSGTRLTVV.

The chain joins TRBV30 to TRBJ2-7; 9 bases line up with TRBD1. V shed 2 bases, J shed 2 bases, and the junction held 7 bases outside the gene matches. There are 15 residues in the CDR3. Germline V gives CDR1 GTSNPN, CDR2 SVGIG (reference sequence). The CDR3 sequence: CAWSTRWDRAYEQYF. CDR3 coding DNA: TGTGCCTGGAGTACACGGTGGGACAGGGCCTACGAGCAGTACTTC.

The genes are TRBV12-3 or TRBV12-4 and TRBJ1-2; D is possibly TRBD1 (6 bases). Deletions cut 4 bases from V and 2 bases from J, with 8 bases between. This CDR3 comprises 13 residues. CDR3 sequence reads: CASSYGTNYGYTF. CDR3 nucleotide sequence: TGTGCCAGCAGTTACGGGACAAACTATGGCTACACCTTC.

The chain links TRBV6-1 to TRBJ1-3; 7 nucleotides match TRBD1. Trimming cost V 0 bases and J 0 bases; bases outside gene matches: 2. CDR1 and CDR2 from the germline V gene are MNHNS and SASEGT. The CDR3 is 16 amino acids. The CDR3 spells CASSEADRSSGNTIYF. CDR3 nucleotide sequence: TGTGCCAGCAGTGAAGCGGACAGGAGCTCTGGAAACACCATATATTTT.

This clone was picked up one time. This chain links TRBV2 with TRBJ2-1; D is undetermined. Germline lookup yields CDR1 SNHLY and CDR2 FYNNEI. V was shortened by 7 bases and J by 6 bases, with 7 bases between the two germline ends. This CDR3 has 11 residues. CDR3 region: CASTTGNEQFF. In nucleotides, the CDR3 is TGTGCCAGCACTACGGGCAATGAGCAGTTCTTC. Based on the CDR3 plus reference TRBV2 and TRBJ2-1, the full variable domain is EPEVTQTPSHQVTQMGQEVILRCVPISNHLYFYWYRQILGQKVEFLVSFYNNEISEKSEIFDDQFSVERPDGSNFTLKIRSTKLEDSAMYFCASTTGNEQFFGPGTRLTVL.

This chain connects TRBV5-5 to TRBJ2-1, with D maybe TRBD1 (6 bases). The CDR3 runs to 12 residues. The germline V gene encodes CDR1 SGHKS and CDR2 YYEKEE (reference sequence). Trimming took 3 bases from V and 6 from J, leaving 7 bases between them. The CDR3 DNA reads TGTGCCAGCAGCTCACAGGGCAATGAGCAGTTCTTC. This translates into CASSSQGNEQFF.

The chain recombines TRBV2 with TRBJ1-3, with D possibly matching TRBD1 (5 bases). CDR3 length equals 12 residues. Trimming stripped 10 bases from V and 2 bases from J, with 9 bases between. The germline V gene has CDR1 SNHLY and CDR2 FYNNEI. CDR3 sequence reads: CAISDTGNTIYF. CDR3 nucleotide sequence: TGTGCCATCTCGGACACTGGAAACACCATATATTTT.

V usage is TRBV7-9 and J usage is TRBJ1-2; 11 bases line up with TRBD1. V dropped 4 bases and J dropped 4; count of bases not matched to a gene: 5. The germline V gene has CDR1 SEHNR and CDR2 FQNEAQ (reference sequence). The CDR3 has 15 amino acids. DNA for the CDR3: TGTGCCAGCAGCTCACGGACAGGGGGCCTCTATGGCTACACCTTC. Residues: CASSSRTGGLYGYTF.

The CDR3 region is CATSVQQNTEAFF. CDR3 DNA: TGCGCCACCTCAGTCCAACAGAACACTGAAGCTTTCTTT. The rearrangement uses TRBV5-1 and TRBJ1-1; D ambiguous. V dropped 9 bases and J dropped 1 base, with 13 bases sitting between them. The CDR3 covers 13 residues. CDR1 is SGHRS, CDR2 YFSETQ, per germline.

The V call is TRBV5-4, the J call TRBJ1-1; 11 nucleotides line up with TRBD1. Unmatched junction bases numbered 9, after V lost 4 bases and J lost 4 bases. Germline V lookup: CDR1 SGHNT, CDR2 YYREEE (reference sequence). This CDR3 is 16 amino acids long. CDR3 residues: CASSRGQGGMGTEAFF. As DNA, the CDR3 is TGTGCCAGCAGCCGGGGACAGGGGGGAATGGGCACTGAAGCTTTCTTT.

J is TRBJ2-1 and V is TRBV29-1; TRBD2 matches 12 bases. The CDR3 extends over 14 amino acids. With V trimmed by 7 bases and J by 5 bases, 6 bases remained unmatched. Germline loops: CDR1 SQVTM, CDR2 ANQGSEA. The CDR3 bases are TGCAGCGCCCGACTAGCGGGGGCCAACAATGAGCAGTTCTTC. This codes for CSARLAGANNEQFF.

The rearrangement joins TRBV5-6 to TRBJ2-1; 12 bases agree with TRBD2. The CDR3 is made up of 13 amino acids. Germline V CDR1 and CDR2: SGHDT, YYEEEE. The ends lost 5 bases at V and 8 bases at J; junction bases unmatched: 2. As DNA, the CDR3 is TGTGCCAGCAGGAGACTAGCGGGGGATGAGCAGTTCTTC. Translating it yields CASRRLAGDEQFF. The variable domain in full, completed from reference TRBV5-6 and TRBJ2-1, reads DAGVTQSPTHLIKTRGQQVTLRCSPKSGHDTVSWYQQALGQGPQFIFQYYEEEERQRGNFPDRFSGHQFPNYSSELNVNALLLGDSALYLCASRRLAGDEQFFGPGTRLTVL.

The rearrangement links TRBV7-9 to TRBJ2-7, with TRBD2 identical over 8 bases. Germline V CDR1 and CDR2: SEHNR, FQNEAQ (reference sequence). The CDR3 has 15 amino acids. V dropped 1 base and J dropped 6; count of bases not matched to a gene: 8. CDR3 in DNA: TGTGCCAGCAGCTTAGTGCCAGCGGGGGAGGGCGAGCAGTACTTC. Amino acid sequence: CASSLVPAGEGEQYF. Full variable domain (rest looked up from reference TRBV7-9 and TRBJ2-7): DTGVSQNPRHKITKRGQNVTFRCDPISEHNRLYWYRQTLGQGPEFLTYFQNEAQLEKSRLLSDRFSAERPKGSFSTLEIQRTEQGDSAMYLCASSLVPAGEGEQYFGPGTRLTVT.

V usage is TRBV28 and J usage is TRBJ2-7, with 11 positions matching TRBD2. The CDR3 sequence is 15 residues long. Germline values: CDR1 MDHEN, CDR2 SYDVKM. V was pared by 3 bases and J by 7 bases, with 8 bases of the junction left unmatched. The CDR3 loop reads CASSFGTSGGEEQYF. In nucleotides, the CDR3 is TGTGCCAGCAGTTTTGGGACTAGCGGTGGGGAGGAGCAGTACTTC.

The chain has TRBV2 and TRBJ2-3; D is unclear. V dropped 4 bases and J dropped 4 bases, with 6 bases sitting between them. CDR1 is SNHLY and CDR2 is FYNNEI in the germline V gene. The CDR3 consists of 12 residues. The CDR3 DNA is TGTGCCAGCAGTGCGGTGGCAGATACGCAGTATTTT. Translated, it gives CASSAVADTQYF.

The rearrangement joins TRBV7-2 to TRBJ1-4; tentatively, D is TRBD1 (6 bases). The CDR3 has 15 residues. V gave up 1 base and J gave up 4 bases, with 10 bases separating them. Per germline, CDR1 SGHTA and CDR2 FQGNSA. CDR3 nucleotide sequence: TGTGCCAGCAGCTTAGGGGGGCAGGATAATGAAAAACTGTTTTTT. Translating gives CASSLGGQDNEKLFF.

The rearrangement uses TRBV20-1 and TRBJ1-2, with D hard to call. The CDR3 extends over 10 amino acids. Germline loops: CDR1 DFQATT, CDR2 SNEGSKA (reference sequence). The V and J ends lost 7 bases and 3 bases respectively, with 6 bases between them. The chain's CDR3 is CSGPDYGYTF. The CDR3 region has the DNA TGCAGTGGCCCAGACTATGGCTACACCTTC.